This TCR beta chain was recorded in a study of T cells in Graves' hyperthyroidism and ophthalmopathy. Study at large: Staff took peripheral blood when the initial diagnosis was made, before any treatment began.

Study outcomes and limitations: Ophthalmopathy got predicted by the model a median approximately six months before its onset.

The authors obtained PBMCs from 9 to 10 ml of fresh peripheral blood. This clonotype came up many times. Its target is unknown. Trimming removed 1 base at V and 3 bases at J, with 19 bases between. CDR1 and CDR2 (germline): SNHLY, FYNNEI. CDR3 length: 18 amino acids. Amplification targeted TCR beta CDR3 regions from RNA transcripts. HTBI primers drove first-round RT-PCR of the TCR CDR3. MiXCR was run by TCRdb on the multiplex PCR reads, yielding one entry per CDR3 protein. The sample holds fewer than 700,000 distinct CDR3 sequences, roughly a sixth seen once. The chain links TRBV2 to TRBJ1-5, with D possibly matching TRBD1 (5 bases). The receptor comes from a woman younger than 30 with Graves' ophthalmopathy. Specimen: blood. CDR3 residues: CASSEEMQGSFYNQPQHF. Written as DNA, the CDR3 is TGTGCCAGCAGTGAAGAGATGCAGGGCAGCTTTTACAATCAGCCCCAGCATTTT.